A selection of T cell receptor beta chains follows, all from one sample in a study of cytomegalovirus exposure and HLA in healthy donors. Only in-frame clones appear in the TCRdb table, and some are missing; sequencing was by immunoSEQ multiplex PCR. The data show about 200,000 clones, with 80% to 90% seen just once and approximately 2.9% held by the top ten. The sequenced sample was PBMCs. The receptors derive from a man aged 25-45 years in good health and CMV-seronegative. The CDR3 runs from the conserved cysteine through the conserved F or W. Each record gives: clone size, V gene, J gene, CDR3 length, D gene, CDR3 DNA, CDR3 protein. D genes are given only for firm matches. For some rows the clone size is stated as once, few or many, or as a class when expanded; others skip it.

>NA|TRBV2|TRBJ2-5|13|TRBD2
TGTGCCAGTTCGACTAGCGGGGAAGAGACCCAGTACTTC
CASSTSGEETQYF
>NA|TRBV29-1|TRBJ1-1|13|NA
TGCAGCGCCGGGAGAGTTCTGAACACTGAAGCTTTCTTT
CSAGRVLNTEAFF
>NA|TRBV28|TRBJ1-1|17|NA
TGTGCCAGCAGAAAACCCCCCCGGGGAGTCCCGAACACTGAAGCTTTCTTT
CASRKPPRGVPNTEAFF
>NA|TRBV2|TRBJ2-3|14|NA
TGTGCCAGCAGTTGGGGTGGGAGGACAGATACGCAGTATTTT
CASSWGGRTDTQYF
>NA|TRBV7-2|TRBJ2-3|14|NA
TGTGCCAGCAGCTTAGATCCGGGGATGGATACGCAGTATTTT
CASSLDPGMDTQYF
>NA|TRBV6-4|TRBJ1-2|13|NA
TGTGCCAGCTCCGGGGAATTTGGCTATGGCTACACCTTC
CASSGEFGYGYTF
>NA|TRBV27|TRBJ1-6|21|TRBD1
TGTGCCAGCAGTCCCCAAACCCCCCGAGGACAGGGGAGCTCCTATAATTCACCCCTCCACTTT
CASSPQTPRGQGSSYNSPLHF
>NA|TRBV19|TRBJ2-3|17|NA
TGTGCCAGTAGTATAACAAGAGGGGGTAGAAGCACAGATACGCAGTATTTT
CASSITRGGRSTDTQYF
>NA|TRBV7-2|TRBJ1-2|14|TRBD1
TGTGCCAGCAGCTCGTCGACAGGGAACTATGGCTACACCTTC
CASSSSTGNYGYTF
>NA|TRBV4-1|TRBJ1-4|15|NA
TGCGCCAGCAGCCAAGATAGGACAGTGGAATGGGGACTGTTTTTT
CASSQDRTVEWGLFF
>NA|TRBV13|TRBJ2-5|14|NA
TGTGCCAGCAGCTCCTACAGGGCACAAGAGACCCAGTACTTC
CASSSYRAQETQYF
>NA|TRBV7-9|TRBJ2-2|19|NA
TGTGCCAGCAGCCGACCAACTACAGGGAATCGCGCGAACACCGGGGAGCTGTTTTTT
CASSRPTTGNRANTGELFF
>NA|TRBV6-5|TRBJ1-6|16|TRBD1
TGTGCCAGCAGTTTGGCAGGGGGCTCTTGGAATTCACCCCTCCACTTT
CASSLAGGSWNSPLHF
>NA|TRBV28|TRBJ2-2|16|NA
TGTGCCAGCAGGTCACAGTGGGGGGGGCGCACCGGGGAGCTGTTTTTT
CASRSQWGGRTGELFF
>NA|TRBV5-1|TRBJ1-1|18|NA
TGCGCCAGCAGCTTGGGCAGGGCTCCGGCCCTGATGAACACTGAAGCTTTCTTT
CASSLGRAPALMNTEAFF
>NA|TRBV19|TRBJ1-5|13|TRBD1
TGTGCCAGTAGATCATCCACAGGGGGGCCCCAGCATTTT
CASRSSTGGPQHF
>NA|TRBV6-5|TRBJ1-1|14|NA
TGTGCCAGCAGTCCGGGGTGGATGAACACTGAAGCTTTCTTT
CASSPGWMNTEAFF
>NA|TRBV13|TRBJ2-3|14|NA
TGTGCCAGCAGCCCCCAGGGATCAGGAGATACGCAGTATTTT
CASSPQGSGDTQYF
>NA|TRBV7-6|TRBJ1-3|21|NA
TGTGCCAGCAGCTTAGATCTCGTGACAGGCCGCCCCTATGGGCCTGGAAACACCATATATTTT
CASSLDLVTGRPYGPGNTIYF
>NA|TRBV14|TRBJ2-1|15|NA
TGTGCCAGCAGCCAAGGTTTGCGGGGGCGGGATGAGCAGTTCTTC
CASSQGLRGRDEQFF
>NA|TRBV13|TRBJ2-7|17|TRBD2
TGTGCCAGCAGCTCAGCGGGGGGCGGGGGTGACTCCTACGAGCAGTACTTC
CASSSAGGGGDSYEQYF
>once|TRBV4-2|TRBJ2-1|13|NA
TGTGCCAGCAGCCAGGATTCCAGCGGGGAGCAGTTCTTC
CASSQDSSGEQFF
>NA|TRBV5-1|TRBJ2-5|15|NA
TGCGCCAGCAGCTTGGCGCCTAGCATTCAAGAGACCCAGTACTTC
CASSLAPSIQETQYF